The 19 T cell receptor beta chains given below trace back to one sample, sequenced in a study of T and B cells in COVID-19 patients. TRB rearrangements were amplified by multiplex PCR with BIOMED2 TRB-A/B primers. One entry per CDR3 protein results from TCRdb running MiXCR on the multiplex PCR reads. The sample has about 4,100 distinct CDR3 sequences; around 27% are singletons. TRB was amplified from approximately 250-480 ng of blood genomic DNA. The sequenced sample consisted of blood. These receptors were collected from a human donor with active COVID-19. The donor label of this sample is uncertain.

This clonotype was detected a few times. The chain couples TRBV5-1 to TRBJ1-2, with a tentative D call TRBD1 (5 bases). CDR3 length equals 15 residues. Germline lookup yields CDR1 SGHRS and CDR2 YFSETQ. V was shortened by 0 bases and J by 3 bases, with 12 bases between the two germline ends. The CDR3 nucleotides read TGCGCCAGCAGCTTGGCCAGGACACATCACTATGGCTACACCTTC. The encoded protein is CASSLARTHHYGYTF.

By share, this clonotype counts as large. The chain carries TRBV13 and TRBJ2-3; perhaps TRBD2 as D (6 bases). Germline values: CDR1 PRHDT, CDR2 FYEKMQ (reference sequence). The CDR3 is 14 residues long. Trimming shortened V by 3 bases and J by 5 bases, and 12 bases separated the two germline ends. The CDR3 reads CASSFGGGKDTQYF. Here the CDR3 DNA reads TGTGCCAGCAGCTTCGGGGGTGGGAAAGATACGCAGTATTTT.

This clonotype was counted once. The chain joins TRBV7-2 to TRBJ1-3, with D hard to call. Germline V lookup: CDR1 SGHTA, CDR2 FQGNSA. The CDR3 totals 15 residues. Deletions cut 1 base from V and 0 bases from J, with 7 bases between. In nucleotides, the CDR3 is TGTGCCAGCAGCTTAGTTGCCAACTCTGGAAACACCATATATTTT. It translates to CASSLVANSGNTIYF.

Only a few counts were recorded for this clonotype. The V gene is TRBV6-2 or TRBV6-3, the J gene TRBJ2-1, with 8 nucleotides matching TRBD2. After removal of 0 bases from V and 8 bases from J, the junction contained 6 bases not matched to a gene. Germline V CDR1 and CDR2: MNHEY, SVGEGT. This CDR3 is built from 15 residues. The CDR3 sequence: CASSYSTGGAYEQFF. The CDR3 nucleotides read TGTGCCAGCAGTTACTCAACCGGGGGGGCCTATGAGCAGTTCTTC.

This clonotype is labeled medium-sized. This chain connects TRBV6-1 to TRBJ2-2; 12 bases are shared with TRBD2. Germline CDR1 and CDR2: MNHNS and SASEGT. This CDR3 is built from 16 residues. Losses at the gene ends were 5 bases for V and 6 bases for J; bases not matched to a gene: 7. In DNA form, the CDR3 reads TGTGCCAGCAGTATACTAGCGGGGGGCTTTCCCGGGGAGCTGTTTTTT. It translates to CASSILAGGFPGELFF.

This rearrangement joins TRBV6-5 to TRBJ2-5, with D possibly matching TRBD2 (6 bases). This CDR3 contains 14 residues. V was trimmed by 5 bases and J by 4 bases, leaving 14 bases between them. CDR1 is MNHEY and CDR2 is SVGAGI in the germline V gene. The CDR3 region is CASSAGTFGETQYF. The CDR3 nucleotides are TGTGCCAGCAGTGCCGGGACTTTTGGAGAGACCCAGTACTTC.

This clonotype qualifies as medium-sized. The V call is TRBV6-5, the J call TRBJ1-2, with D uncertain. Deletions cut 5 bases from V and 8 bases from J, with 15 bases between. The CDR3 is made up of 13 amino acids. Germline loops: CDR1 MNHEY, CDR2 SVGAGI. The CDR3 loop is CASSHQRVVGYTF. In DNA form, the CDR3 reads TGTGCCAGCAGTCACCAGCGGGTAGTAGGCTACACCTTC.

This clonotype rates as medium-sized. The V call is TRBV27, the J call TRBJ2-7; D is possibly TRBD1 (6 bases). The CDR3 covers 15 residues. Germline assignment: CDR1 MNHEY and CDR2 SMNVEV (reference sequence). V lost 2 bases and J 3 bases, leaving 14 bases between the germline ends. The CDR3 DNA follows: TGTGCCAGCAGTTTAACCCCGGGACATCTCTACGAGCAGTACTTC. Its protein product is CASSLTPGHLYEQYF.

The CDR3: CASSLALGGEQYF. The CDR3 DNA sequence: TGTGCCAGCAGCTTAGCGCTTGGGGGCGAGCAGTACTTC. V gene TRBV7-6 combines with J gene TRBJ2-7; D is possibly TRBD1 or TRBD2 (5 bases each). Germline-derived CDR1 and CDR2 are SGHVS and FNYEAQ. Trimming cost V 0 bases and J 6 bases, with 9 bases left between them. The CDR3 is 13 amino acids. The full variable domain, completed using reference TRBV7-6 and TRBJ2-7, is GAGVSQSPRYKVTKRGQDVALRCDPISGHVSLYWYRQALGQGPEFLTYFNYEAQQDKSGLPNDRFSAERPEGSISTLTIQRTEQRDSAMYRCASSLALGGEQYFGPGTRLTVT.

Sample share makes this clonotype medium-sized. The J gene is TRBJ1-1, the V gene TRBV19; D is undetermined. In germline, CDR1 is LNHDA, CDR2 SQIVND (reference sequence). The V end was cut by 9 bases, the J end by 0 bases, with 20 bases between. There are 16 residues in the CDR3. The CDR3 reads CASREGAGRMNTEAFF. The DNA of the CDR3 is TGTGCCAGCCGTGAGGGTGCGGGAAGAATGAACACTGAAGCTTTCTTT. The full variable domain, its missing parts supplied by reference TRBV19 and TRBJ1-1, is DGGITQSPKYLFRKEGQNVTLSCEQNLNHDAMYWYRQDPGQGLRLIYYSQIVNDFQKGDIAEGYSVSREKKESFPLTVTSAQKNPTAFYLCASREGAGRMNTEAFFGQGTRLTVV.

Relative to its sample, this clonotype is large. The chain combines TRBV6-5 with TRBJ2-2; no reliable D call. CDR1 and CDR2 (germline): MNHEY, SVGAGI. Trimming stripped 2 bases from V and 4 bases from J, with 8 bases between. This CDR3 contains 14 residues. The CDR3 reads CASSYDSGTGELFF. Here the CDR3 DNA reads TGTGCCAGCAGTTACGACTCGGGCACCGGGGAGCTGTTTTTT.

By share of the sample, this clonotype is medium-sized. The chain carries TRBV12-3 or TRBV12-4 and TRBJ2-1, with a weak D call TRBD2 (6 bases). The CDR3 has 13 residues. The V and J ends lost 5 bases and 7 bases respectively, with 12 bases between them. CDR3 in amino acids: CASSAGFRNEQFF. As DNA, the CDR3 is TGTGCCAGCAGTGCGGGGTTTCGGAATGAGCAGTTCTTC.

This clonotype rates as medium-sized. The genes are TRBV27 and TRBJ1-2; D remains unclear. The CDR3 has 13 amino acids. V was shortened by 3 bases and J by 2 bases, with 7 bases between the two germline ends. CDR1 and CDR2 from the germline V gene are MNHEY and SMNVEV (reference sequence). The CDR3 DNA reads TGTGCCAGCAGTTTGGCGGGGAACTATGGCTACACCTTC. It translates to CASSLAGNYGYTF.

This clonotype was found many times. The genes are TRBV10-3 and TRBJ2-2; possibly TRBD1 for D (6 bases). Per germline, CDR1 ENHRY and CDR2 SYGVKD. The CDR3 runs 15 residues. V was clipped by 3 bases and J by 5 bases, with 13 bases between them. The CDR3 sequence: CAISDLYRGTGELFF. CDR3 DNA sequence: TGTGCCATCAGTGATTTATATAGGGGGACCGGGGAGCTGTTTTTT.

This clonotype counts as medium-sized (0.01 to 0.1%). This sequence joins TRBV6-5 and TRBJ2-6; no clear D gene. Germline CDR1 and CDR2: MNHEY and SVGAGI. The CDR3 contains 14 residues. V was clipped by 2 bases and J by 4 bases, with 6 bases between them. In nucleotides, the CDR3 is TGTGCCAGCAGTTACGGGTCGGGGGCCAACGTCCTGACTTTC. It yields the protein CASSYGSGANVLTF.

This clonotype was seen more than once but under ten times. The CDR3 sequence is CASSYSGGGPYEQYF. For the CDR3, the DNA is TGTGCCAGCAGTTACAGCGGGGGTGGTCCCTACGAGCAGTACTTC. V usage is TRBV12-3 or TRBV12-4 and J usage is TRBJ2-7, with TRBD2 identical over 8 bases. This CDR3 is built from 15 residues. After removal of 4 bases from V and 2 bases from J, the junction contained 7 bases not matched to a gene.

The chain is built from TRBV5-6 and TRBJ1-3; 8 bases agree with TRBD1. The V gene's germline CDR1 is SGHDT and CDR2 YYEEEE. This CDR3 has 15 amino acids. The V and J ends lost 5 bases and 4 bases, in that order; junction bases with no gene match: 8. The CDR3, as DNA: TGTGCCAGCAGGCGGACAGGGCGGGTCGGAAACACCATATATTTT. Its translation is CASRRTGRVGNTIYF.

This clonotype has just a few counts. The gene calls are TRBV6-5 and TRBJ1-2; 10 bases map to TRBD1. The germline CDR1 and CDR2 sequences are MNHEY and SVGAGI. The CDR3 is 17 residues long. Unmatched junction bases numbered 15, after V lost 4 bases and J lost 7 bases. CDR3 in amino acids: CASSSDRGLKKGRGYTF. CDR3 bases: TGTGCCAGCAGTTCTGACAGGGGGCTAAAGAAAGGTCGTGGCTACACCTTC.

By its share, this clonotype is medium-sized. V usage is TRBV6-2 or TRBV6-3 and J usage is TRBJ2-5; D might be TRBD2 (5 bases). The CDR3 loop spans 15 amino acids. The V and J ends lost 7 bases and 3 bases respectively, with 18 bases between them. Germline V gene data show CDR1 as MNHEY and CDR2 as SVGEGT. This chain's CDR3 is CASTLMGSGKETQYF. The DNA of the CDR3 is TGTGCCAGCACCCTGATGGGGTCGGGGAAAGAGACCCAGTACTTC.